One T cell receptor beta chain is described in this entry. The source of the sample is a study of T cells after yellow fever vaccination. One entry per CDR3 protein, called by TCRdb with MiXCR from the 5' RACE reads. The data hold fewer than 350,000 distinct CDR3 sequences, with roughly 4% observed a single time. V lost 3 bases and J 8 bases, leaving 20 bases between the germline ends. CDR1 is SGHRS, CDR2 YFSETQ, per germline. There are 15 residues in the CDR3. The chain carries TRBV5-1 and TRBJ1-1; D is unresolved. The sequence derives from a man aged 18 to 30 who received the YFV17D yellow fever vaccine. The sample was PBMCs, taken on the day of the yellow fever booster vaccination. The CDR3 DNA reads TGCGCCAGCAGCTCCCTCTTATTGGGAGAAGGAGAAGCTTTCTTT. Amino acids: CASSSLLLGEGEAFF.